This T cell receptor beta chain was identified during a study of CD8+ T cells in alopecia areata. PBMCs provided sorted CD4+ and CD8+ T cells. Sequencing templates came from extracted RNA that was reverse transcribed into cDNA. The protocol was immunoSEQ multiplex PCR, while the TCRdb copy is restricted to in-frame clones and leaves out a portion. The repertoire holds about 140,000 clones, under 60% seen once, with nearly 6.5% in the top ten. Losses at the gene ends were 5 bases for V and 0 bases for J; bases not matched to a gene: 12. The CDR3 extends over 19 amino acids. Germline CDR1 SEHNR, CDR2 FQNEAQ (reference sequence).

The chain links TRBV7-9 to TRBJ2-6; 8 positions agree with TRBD1. Sequences were derived from CD4+ T cells sorted from blood, sampled at week 0. The sequence was obtained from a human donor with alopecia areata. This CDR3 reads CASSASPGQGRSGANVLTF. The CDR3 DNA is TGTGCCAGCAGCGCTAGTCCCGGACAGGGTCGCTCTGGGGCCAACGTCCTGACTTTC.